This entry lists 18 T cell receptor beta chains sequenced from one sample in a study of beta chain features in type 1 diabetes. The isolated RNA, all of it, was reverse transcribed, so expressed TCRB transcripts were what got sequenced. Assay used: immunoSEQ multiplex PCR; TCRdb lists only in-frame clones, some missing. The sample carries 130,000 or so clones, around a tenth recorded once. What was sequenced was central memory CD4+ T cells from blood. Receptors originate from a man aged 18 to 29 in good health.

V and J are TRBV7-2 and TRBJ2-1; TRBD1 matches at 10 bases. V lost 6 bases to trimming and J lost 5 bases; unmatched junction nucleotides: 7. CDR1 is SGHTA, CDR2 FQGNSA, per germline. The CDR3 is made up of 15 amino acids. As DNA, the CDR3 is TGTGCCAGCAGACCTACAGGGACAGGGGACAATGAGCAGTTCTTC. It encodes CASRPTGTGDNEQFF.

V usage is TRBV2 and J usage is TRBJ1-6; 8 nucleotides line up with TRBD1. Germline values: CDR1 SNHLY, CDR2 FYNNEI. With 8 bases clipped from V and 4 bases from J, the junction kept 4 bases outside the gene matches. The CDR3 runs to 14 residues. CDR3 protein: CASQGASYNSPLHF. The CDR3 DNA sequence: TGTGCCAGCCAGGGGGCCAGTTATAATTCACCCCTCCACTTT. The variable domain in full, with the rest retrieved from reference TRBV2 and TRBJ1-6, is EPEVTQTPSHQVTQMGQEVILRCVPISNHLYFYWYRQILGQKVEFLVSFYNNEISEKSEIFDDQFSVERPDGSNFTLKIRSTKLEDSAMYFCASQGASYNSPLHFGNGTRLTVT.

The CDR3 sequence: CASSQTGASEGNTIYF. In nucleotides, the CDR3 is TGCGCCAGCAGCCAAACAGGAGCTTCTGAAGGAAACACCATATATTTT. The chain recombines TRBV4-1 with TRBJ1-3; perhaps TRBD1 as D (5 bases). V was clipped by 2 bases and J by 4 bases, with 15 bases between them. The CDR3 has 16 amino acids. From germline, CDR1 is MGHRA and CDR2 YSYEKL.

The rearrangement joins TRBV5-6 to TRBJ2-7; D is undetermined. The CDR3 runs 14 residues. Germline V lookup: CDR1 SGHDT, CDR2 YYEEEE. Trimming pared 4 bases from V and 0 bases from J, leaving 11 bases between. DNA of the CDR3: TGTGCCAGCAGCGCGGCGTGGAGCTCCTACGAGCAGTACTTC. It translates to CASSAAWSSYEQYF. Variable domain in full (rest from reference TRBV5-6 and TRBJ2-7): DAGVTQSPTHLIKTRGQQVTLRCSPKSGHDTVSWYQQALGQGPQFIFQYYEEEERQRGNFPDRFSGHQFPNYSSELNVNALLLGDSALYLCASSAAWSSYEQYFGPGTRLTVT.

The chain couples TRBV9 to TRBJ2-1; a possible D gene is TRBD1 (6 bases). The CDR3 consists of 14 residues. V shed 0 bases and J shed 8 bases, with 12 bases lying between them. Germline-derived CDR1 and CDR2 are SGDLS and YYNGEE. CDR3 protein: CASSVAGRGHEQFF. The CDR3 DNA sequence: TGTGCCAGCAGCGTAGCGGGCAGGGGCCATGAGCAGTTCTTC.

This clone was detected a few times. The genes are TRBV7-3 and TRBJ2-3; a possible D gene is TRBD2 (5 bases). Trimming took 4 bases from V and 4 from J, leaving 12 bases between them. This CDR3 comprises 14 residues. The germline gives CDR1 SGHTA, CDR2 FQGTGA. This chain's CDR3 is CASSSIRGPDTQYF. Here the CDR3 DNA reads TGTGCCAGCAGCTCAATCAGAGGGCCAGATACGCAGTATTTT.

This clone was counted a few times. The rearrangement joins TRBV4-1 to TRBJ2-5; 7 nucleotides match TRBD1. Trimming took 5 bases from V and 1 from J; bases not matched to a gene: 4. Germline V gene data show CDR1 as MGHRA and CDR2 as YSYEKL. This CDR3 contains 14 residues. The CDR3 sequence: CASSARTGQETQYF. Written as DNA, the CDR3 is TGCGCCAGCAGCGCGAGGACAGGCCAAGAGACCCAGTACTTC.

The chain has TRBV6-5 and TRBJ1-2; tentatively, D is TRBD1 (5 bases). This CDR3 comprises 14 residues. Per the germline V gene, CDR1 is MNHEY and CDR2 is SVGAGI. V was clipped by 8 bases and J by 6 bases, with 19 bases between them. CDR3 nucleotide sequence: TGTGCCAGCTCCACCCGAGGACATTCCCATGGCTACACCTTC. Encoded protein: CASSTRGHSHGYTF.

This clone was observed a handful of times. The chain couples TRBV7-2 to TRBJ2-1, with D possibly matching TRBD1 (5 bases). The germline V gene has CDR1 SGHTA and CDR2 FQGNSA. The CDR3 covers 16 residues. The V end was cut by 3 bases, the J end by 2 bases, with 14 bases between. The CDR3 DNA reads as TGTGCCAGCAGCTTTTCCCCAGGGCGGACCTACAATGAGCAGTTCTTC. It translates to CASSFSPGRTYNEQFF. The full variable domain, with the rest looked up from reference TRBV7-2 and TRBJ2-1, is GAGVSQSPSNKVTEKGKDVELRCDPISGHTALYWYRQSLGQGLEFLIYFQGNSAPDKSGLPSDRFSAERTGGSVSTLTIQRTQQEDSAVYLCASSFSPGRTYNEQFFGPGTRLTVL.

This clone was detected only a few times. The V gene is TRBV5-1, the J gene TRBJ2-6, with D uncertain. This CDR3 comprises 15 residues. V was shortened by 1 base and J by 1 base, with 6 bases between the two germline ends. Per germline, CDR1 SGHRS and CDR2 YFSETQ. DNA for the CDR3: TGCGCCAGCAGCTTGATAGAGTCTGGGGCCAACGTCCTGACTTTC. Protein product: CASSLIESGANVLTF.

V gene TRBV11-3 combines with J gene TRBJ2-2; 9 bases agree with TRBD2. CDR3 length: 15 amino acids. The germline gives CDR1 SGHNT, CDR2 YENEEA. J gave up 4 bases and V 1 base, and 1 base lay outside the gene matches. CDR3 protein: CASSLGGGVTGELFF. In DNA form, the CDR3 reads TGTGCCAGCAGCTTAGGCGGGGGGGTCACCGGGGAGCTGTTTTTT.

The J gene is TRBJ1-6, the V gene TRBV4-2; 7 nucleotides match TRBD1. The V segment lost 0 bases and the J segment 8 bases; nucleotides outside the gene matches: 10. Germline assignment: CDR1 LGHNA and CDR2 YNFKEQ. CDR3 length equals 17 residues. The CDR3 DNA sequence: TGTGCCAGCAGCCAAGATAACAGACAGGGTTGGCATTCACCCCTCCACTTT. Translating gives CASSQDNRQGWHSPLHF.

In its sample, this clone was seen many times. V and J are TRBV30 and TRBJ2-6; unclear D gene. V lost 2 bases, J lost 0 bases, and 8 bases lay in between. This CDR3 spans 15 amino acids. CDR1 is GTSNPN, CDR2 SVGIG, per germline (reference sequence). CDR3 in amino acids: CAWSYGISGANVLTF. In DNA form, the CDR3 reads TGTGCCTGGAGTTACGGTATCTCTGGGGCCAACGTCCTGACTTTC.

The chain links TRBV5-4 to TRBJ2-3, with D perhaps matching TRBD1 (6 bases). V lost 3 bases, J lost 1 base, and 12 bases lay in between. Germline loops: CDR1 SGHNT, CDR2 YYREEE (reference sequence). CDR3 size: 15 residues. In DNA, the CDR3 is TGTGCCAGCAGCTCTGGACAGCTTCGCACAGATACGCAGTATTTT. It is translated as CASSSGQLRTDTQYF.

The chain has TRBV7-8 and TRBJ1-3; weak D call: TRBD1 (5 bases). Trimming cost V 5 bases and J 2 bases, with 13 bases left between them. This CDR3 is 15 amino acids long. The germline CDR1 and CDR2 sequences are SGHVS and FQNEAQ. The CDR3 DNA follows: TGTGCCAGCAGCGGAAAGCAGGGCGCTGGAAACACCATATATTTT. It is translated as CASSGKQGAGNTIYF.

The chain uses TRBV10-3 and TRBJ2-3; 16 bases are a match to TRBD2. Germline-derived CDR1 and CDR2 are ENHRY and SYGVKD. The CDR3 runs to 14 residues. Trimming at V came to 8 bases and at J to 4 bases, leaving 0 bases not matched to a gene. CDR3 in amino acids: CAIGTSGGADTQYF. Here the CDR3 DNA reads TGTGCCATCGGGACTAGCGGGGGGGCAGATACGCAGTATTTT.

The genes are TRBV9 and TRBJ2-7; D might be TRBD2 (5 bases). The CDR3 contains 15 residues. Trimming cost V 0 bases and J 3 bases, with 13 bases left between them. CDR1 is SGDLS and CDR2 is YYNGEE in the germline V gene. CDR3 in DNA: TGTGCCAGCAGCGTAGCTACGGCTAGCATCTACGAGCAGTACTTC. Its protein product is CASSVATASIYEQYF. Full variable domain (rest looked up from reference TRBV9 and TRBJ2-7): DSGVTQTPKHLITATGQRVTLRCSPRSGDLSVYWYQQSLDQGLQFLIQYYNGEERAKGNILERFSAQQFPDLHSELNLSSLELGDSALYFCASSVATASIYEQYFGPGTRLTVT.

There are a few counts of this clone. The chain has TRBV6-5 and TRBJ1-2; D might be TRBD1 (5 bases). The V and J ends lost 8 bases and 2 bases respectively, with 9 bases between them. CDR3 size: 12 residues. Germline lookup yields CDR1 MNHEY and CDR2 SVGAGI. This CDR3 is CASRDSNYGYTF. CDR3 DNA: TGTGCCAGCCGTGACAGCAACTATGGCTACACCTTC.